Shown below are 3 T cell receptor beta chains from a single sample sequenced in a study of monozygotic twins with inflammatory bowel disease. TCRdb reprocessed the 5' RACE reads, with one entry per CDR3 protein and no DNA. This sample's table reports 350,000 to 500,000 distinct CDR3 sequences. Sequencing was done on a sample of blood. All receptors come from a human donor with ulcerative colitis or Crohn's disease, or a healthy co-twin of an affected twin (not recorded which).

The chain employs TRBV4-3 and TRBJ2-1; TCRdb's D call, TRBD1, is unchecked because there is no DNA. The germline V gene encodes CDR1 LGHNA and CDR2 YSLEER. This CDR3 region has 15 residues. The CDR3 region is CASSQDLTGADEQFF.

This rearrangement joins TRBV4-3 to TRBJ1-2. This CDR3 contains 13 residues. Germline CDR1 is LGHNA and CDR2 is YSLEER. The CDR3 is CASSQRANYGYTF.

This chain connects TRBV6-1 to TRBJ2-3; lacking DNA, the TRBD2 call made by TCRdb goes unchecked. The CDR3 contains 17 residues. The germline gives CDR1 MNHNS, CDR2 SASEGT. This chain's CDR3 is CASSRPLAGGNTDTQYF.